The 6 T cell receptor beta chains presented below share a single source sample, sequenced in a study of identical twins. TCRdb re-called the 5' RACE reads through MiXCR, storing one row per CDR3 protein. The sample holds a few hundred thousand distinct CDR3 sequences, nearly 15% seen once. These data were also filed under a second study, of yellow fever vaccine responses in identical twins.

The sequencing sample was made of CD4+ T cells sorted from blood. The receptor source for this set is a woman in her late teens or twenties in good health.

This clonotype was counted only a few times. This rearrangement joins TRBV5-1 to TRBJ2-1, with D perhaps matching TRBD1 (6 bases). The CDR3 sequence is 15 residues long. Trimming removed 4 bases from V and 6 bases from J, with 17 bases in between. Germline CDR1 is SGHRS and CDR2 is YFSETQ. The CDR3 is CASSQSVSGVNEQFF. As DNA, the CDR3 is TGCGCCAGCAGCCAATCGGTTTCAGGGGTCAATGAGCAGTTCTTC.

The genes are TRBV5-1 and TRBJ1-4; D gene ambiguous. The ends were cut back, 3 bases at V and 8 bases at J, with 17 bases in the middle. The CDR3 is made up of 15 amino acids. CDR1 is SGHRS and CDR2 is YFSETQ in the germline V gene. CDR3 amino acids: CASSSFGRAGEKLFF. In nucleotides, the CDR3 is TGCGCCAGCAGCTCCTTCGGAAGGGCGGGGGAAAAACTGTTTTTT.

A few counts support this clonotype. The chain carries TRBV12-3 or TRBV12-4 and TRBJ1-1, with D perhaps TRBD1 (5 bases). Between the trimmed V and J ends, which lost 6 bases and 2 bases, there was a span of 13 bases. The CDR3 spans 14 residues. CDR3 nucleotide sequence: TGTGCCAGCAGCCACAGGTTTGACAACACTGAAGCTTTCTTT. It translates to CASSHRFDNTEAFF.

This clonotype occurred once. The chain is built from TRBV20-1 and TRBJ1-2; D possibly corresponds to TRBD1 (6 bases). The CDR3 length is 14 residues. V was clipped by 3 bases and J by 5 bases, with 16 bases between them. The germline gives CDR1 DFQATT, CDR2 SNEGSKA (reference sequence). CDR3 bases: TGCAGTGCTAGTAACAGGGATTCGGGGTATGGCTACACCTTC. This sequence encodes CSASNRDSGYGYTF.

The chain recombines TRBV28 with TRBJ2-1; weak D call: TRBD1 (6 bases). V was clipped by 5 bases and J by 7 bases, with 15 bases between them. CDR1 and CDR2 from the germline V gene are MDHEN and SYDVKM. CDR3 length: 14 residues. The CDR3 here is CASSLTGPGNEQFF. The CDR3 DNA sequence: TGTGCCAGCAGTCTGACAGGCCCAGGGAATGAGCAGTTCTTC.

This clonotype was picked up many times. The V gene is TRBV12-3 or TRBV12-4, the J gene TRBJ2-7; 7 nucleotides line up with TRBD1. Trimming at V came to 5 bases and at J to 6 bases, leaving 7 bases not matched to a gene. CDR3 size: 13 residues. The CDR3 DNA reads as TGTGCCAGCAGTCCCCGTTCAGGGGGCGAGCAGTACGTC. This translates into CASSPRSGGEQYV.